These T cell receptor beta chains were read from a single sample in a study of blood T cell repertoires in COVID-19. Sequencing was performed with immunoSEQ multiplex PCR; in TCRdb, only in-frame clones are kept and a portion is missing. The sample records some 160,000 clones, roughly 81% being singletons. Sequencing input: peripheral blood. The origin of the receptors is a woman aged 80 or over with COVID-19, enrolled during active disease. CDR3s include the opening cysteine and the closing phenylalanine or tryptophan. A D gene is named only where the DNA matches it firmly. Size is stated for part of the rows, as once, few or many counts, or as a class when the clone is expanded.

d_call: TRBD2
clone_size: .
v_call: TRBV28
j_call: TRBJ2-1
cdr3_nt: TGTGCCAGCAGCCGGGGACTAGCGGGAGCTAGGCATGAGCAGTTCTTC
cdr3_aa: CASSRGLAGARHEQFF

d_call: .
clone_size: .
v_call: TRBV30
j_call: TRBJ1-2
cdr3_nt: TGTGCCTGGAGACGAGGCCTTATACAGGACGGCTACACCTTC
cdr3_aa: CAWRRGLIQDGYTF

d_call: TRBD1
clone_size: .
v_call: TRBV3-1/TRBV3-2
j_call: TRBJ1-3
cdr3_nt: TGTGCCAGCAGCCCCCTCGGTCGGACAGGGGGGTTTTTTTGGAACACCATATATTTT
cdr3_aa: CASSPLGRTGGFFWNTIYF

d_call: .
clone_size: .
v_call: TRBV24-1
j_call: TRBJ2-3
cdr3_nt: TGTGCCACCAGTGGCTACACAGATACGCAGTATTTT
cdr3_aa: CATSGYTDTQYF

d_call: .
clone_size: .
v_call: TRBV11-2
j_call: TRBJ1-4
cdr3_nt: TGTGCCAGCGCAGGTGAAAAACTGTTTTTT
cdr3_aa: CASAGEKLFF

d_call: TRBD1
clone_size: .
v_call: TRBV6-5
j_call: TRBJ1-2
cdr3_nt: TGTGCCAGCAGTCGAACAGGGGGCGGGGATGGCTACACCTTC
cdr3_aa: CASSRTGGGDGYTF

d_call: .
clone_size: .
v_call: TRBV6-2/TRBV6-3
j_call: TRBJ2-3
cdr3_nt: TGTGCCAGCAGTTACCTGGGACTCTCCACAGATACGCAGTATTTT
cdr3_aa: CASSYLGLSTDTQYF

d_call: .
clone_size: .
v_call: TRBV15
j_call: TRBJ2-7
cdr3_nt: TGTGCCACCAGCAGAGATCCGGACGGGAGCTACGAGCAGTACTTC
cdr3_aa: CATSRDPDGSYEQYF

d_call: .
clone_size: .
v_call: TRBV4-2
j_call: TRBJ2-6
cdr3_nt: TGTGCCAGCAGCCAGCGACCCCCCCGGGAGAGCTCTGGGGCCAACGTCCTGACTTTC
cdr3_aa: CASSQRPPRESSGANVLTF

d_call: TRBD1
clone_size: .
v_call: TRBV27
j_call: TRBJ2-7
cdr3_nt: TGTGCCAGCATGCTACCGGGACAGGGGGACGAGCAGTACTTC
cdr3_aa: CASMLPGQGDEQYF

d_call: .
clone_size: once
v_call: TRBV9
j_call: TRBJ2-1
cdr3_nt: TGTGCCAGCAGCCCGAGCGGTAGGTATGAGCAGTTCTTC
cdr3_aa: CASSPSGRYEQFF

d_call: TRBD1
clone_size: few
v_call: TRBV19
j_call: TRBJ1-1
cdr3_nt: TGTGCCAGTAGAAACCCGGGACAGTTGAGCACTGAAGCTTTCTTT
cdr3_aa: CASRNPGQLSTEAFF

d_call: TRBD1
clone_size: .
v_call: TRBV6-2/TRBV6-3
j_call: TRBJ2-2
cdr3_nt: TGTGCCAGCAGTTACCTGGGACAGCCGCAGAACACCGGGGAGCTGTTTTTT
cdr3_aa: CASSYLGQPQNTGELFF

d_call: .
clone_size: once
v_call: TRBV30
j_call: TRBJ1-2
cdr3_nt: TGTGCCAGAGACGGGTCTGGCTACACCTTC
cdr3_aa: CARDGSGYTF

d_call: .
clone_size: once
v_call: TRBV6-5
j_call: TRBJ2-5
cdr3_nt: TGTGCCAGCAGTTACTCCCACCAGGGAAGTGAGACCCAGTACTTC
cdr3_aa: CASSYSHQGSETQYF

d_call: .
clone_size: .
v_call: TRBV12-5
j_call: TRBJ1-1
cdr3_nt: TGTGCTAGTGGGCGACAGCTCACTGAAGCTTTCTTT
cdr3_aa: CASGRQLTEAFF

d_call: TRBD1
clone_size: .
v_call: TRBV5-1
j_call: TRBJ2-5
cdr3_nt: TGCGCCAGCAGCGCGGGACAGGGACAAGAGACCCAGTACTTC
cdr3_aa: CASSAGQGQETQYF

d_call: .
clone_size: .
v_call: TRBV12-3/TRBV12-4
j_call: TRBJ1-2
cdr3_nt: TGTGCCAGCAGTGTCAGGGATCTCTATGGCTACACCTTC
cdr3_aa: CASSVRDLYGYTF

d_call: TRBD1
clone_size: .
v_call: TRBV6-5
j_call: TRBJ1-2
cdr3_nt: TGTGCCAGCAGCTCCGACAGGGCATATGGCTACACCTTC
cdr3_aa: CASSSDRAYGYTF

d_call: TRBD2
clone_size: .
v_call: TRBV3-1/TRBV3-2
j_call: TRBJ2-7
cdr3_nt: TGTGCCAGCAGCCCTCCCGCGGGGGGTGCCTACGAGCAGTACTTC
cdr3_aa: CASSPPAGGAYEQYF

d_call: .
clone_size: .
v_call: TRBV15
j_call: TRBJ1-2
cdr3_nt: TGTGCCACCAGCAGAGATTGGACAGCTAACTATGGCTACACCTTC
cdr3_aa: CATSRDWTANYGYTF

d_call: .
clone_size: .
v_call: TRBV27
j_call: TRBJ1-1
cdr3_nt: TGTGCCAGCAGTTTTACAGGTTTTACGCCATCTACGAACACTGAAGCTTTCTTT
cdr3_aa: CASSFTGFTPSTNTEAFF

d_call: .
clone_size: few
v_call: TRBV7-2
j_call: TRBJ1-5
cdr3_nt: TGTGCCAGCAGCGTACTAGGAACGCCCCAGCATTTT
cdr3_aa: CASSVLGTPQHF